This T cell receptor beta chain comes out of a study of vaccination and CD4 T cells after COVID-19 (dated by TCRdb to between 2021 and 2023). In the study overall: Every convalescent patient had a positive nasal swab PCR test for SARS-CoV-2, with mild disease in about 9 patients and severe disease in one. In the convalescent cohort there were six males and four females, among whom were two Hispanic individuals, seven Caucasians, two Asians and one multiracial person. Participants received two doses of either the Pfizer-BioNTech BNT162b2 vaccine (n=8) or the Moderna mRNA-1273 vaccine (n=2). Post-COVID blood samples were collected from convalescent patients a median of about 92 days after diagnosis, with a range of roughly 35 to 161 days. Post-vaccine blood samples were obtained a median of about 77 days after the second vaccine dose, with a range of roughly 13 to 250 days. Culture stimuli were overlapping spike peptide pools from SARS-CoV-2 and from the common cold coronaviruses HCoV-NL63, HCoV-OC43 and HCoV-229E. Control cultures used a CEFX viral epitope pool as positive control, an HIV-1 Nef peptide pool as negative control, or no peptide. In 10 COVID-19 convalescent patients and a handful of infection-naive healthy vaccine recipients, the spike-specific CD4+ TCR repertoire before mRNA vaccination was compared with the repertoire after mRNA vaccination.

CDR3 length: 14 amino acids, cysteine to phenylalanine. CDR3 DNA is the only sequence kept; it has 42 bases, read in frame from the first base. As encoded in the germline V gene, CDR1 is KGHSH while CDR2 is LQKENI. Compared with germline, V lacks 3 bases and J lacks 5 bases; bases without a gene match: 3. To prepare the library, PCR was applied. DNA from cultured CD4+ T cells was subjected to TCR sequencing with the Oncomine TCR Beta short-read assay at the Johns Hopkins FTIC core. Genomic DNA was extracted from the cultured CD4+ T cells with the QIAamp micro DNA kit. Oncomine TCR Beta libraries from cultured CD4+ T cells were pooled using unique dual indexes and sequenced on an Illumina iSeq 100. Per the source publication's procedure: Non-productive sequences were removed, and CDR3s that did not start with C, did not end with F or W, or were shorter than 7 amino acids were discarded. Antigen-specific clonotypes were identified using the MANAFEST web application through comparison of peptide-stimulated wells with reference and other culture wells. To be called positive, a clone needed an FDR below 0.05, an odds ratio above 5, and a productive frequency above 0.1% in at least two of three replicate wells. Clonotypes that were significantly expanded in both SARS-CoV-2 spike wells and at least one common cold coronavirus spike condition were defined as cross-reactive. Levenshtein distances (stringdist) and unrooted phylogenetic trees (ape) in R version 3.6.1 were used to assess CDR3 homology. TCRdb redid the processing of the public reads, applying fastp at Q25 and MiXCR, and retained in-frame beta chains. Each CDR3 protein gets just one entry, which takes the most common genes and DNA from the rows behind it. In this record, the V and J calls reflect TCRdb's handling and not the investigators' own analysis. The sample table lists over 12,000 distinct CDR3 sequences, about 41% of them with a count of one. The biggest ten clones account for approximately 8.4% of the sample.

On the study overall, not on this receptor specifically: In convalescent patients, nearly all vaccine-specific clones (304 of 307) were found to be mono-reactive for SARS-CoV-2 spike rather than cross-reactive with common cold coronaviruses. In convalescent patients, a median about 86% of post-vaccine SARS-CoV-2-reactive clones were detected only after vaccination, suggesting vaccine-specific priming. The study included relatively few convalescent patients and did not analyze early timepoints after natural infection. The median count of SARS-CoV-2-reactive clonotypes went up from roughly 21 after infection to a few dozen after vaccination, although the change was not significant.

Read against the paper, the sample's treatment or condition label means: approximately 10-day PBMC culture with coronavirus spike peptide pools or control peptides (ViraFEST assay). The ViraFEST assay was used in the study, in which antigen-specific T cells were expanded with peptide pools and expanded clonotypes were subsequently identified by TCR sequencing. The positive SARS-CoV-2 PCR tests of the convalescent patients were dated from March to December 2020, before the Alpha, Beta and Delta variants emerged in the United States. PBMCs were cultured at a few million per well in IMDM supplemented with approximately 5.3% human AB serum and approximately 10 IU/ml IL-2, with approximately 10 ug/ml peptide pools added. On days 3 and 7, half of the culture medium was replaced with fresh IL-2-containing medium. Once the cells had been in culture for roughly 10 days, the EasySep CD4+ T cell isolation kit was used to isolate CD4+ T cells by negative selection. Ficoll-Paque Plus gradient centrifugation was used to isolate PBMCs from whole blood, and the isolated PBMCs were then either used fresh or cryopreserved at -140C. Each culture condition was generally run in triplicate wells.

About this clonotype itself: It lacks a known antigen. No clone much larger than this one lies a single base away; base qualities are absent.

This clonotype was sampled from a human donor who had recovered from COVID-19. The sequenced material came from CD4+ T cells from blood, cultured in vitro. This chain joins TRBV18 to TRBJ1-2; 10 bases in between match TRBD1. The CDR3 corresponds to CASSPGQGLYGYTF. Read as DNA, the sequence is TGTGCCAGCTCACCGGGACAGGGGCTTTATGGCTACACCTTC.